This T cell receptor beta chain appears in the sequencing data of a study of chemoradiotherapy in HPV16-positive cancers. Whole-study findings and limits: During treatment, candidate HPV-specific clones and E7-related motifs expanded in tumor.

In regard to this clone: Its target is not known.

From germline, CDR1 is LNHDA and CDR2 SQIVND (reference sequence). Trimming stripped 1 base from V and 4 bases from J, with 11 bases between. The CDR3 loop spans 14 amino acids. Measured with immunoSEQ multiplex PCR; TCRdb has only the in-frame clones, and not every one. Of approximately 1,400 clones in the sample, 82% were seen once. The starting material was tumor tissue, obtained from a patient who underwent chemoradiotherapy. This clonotype originated in a human donor with HPV-associated anogenital cancer. This chain links TRBV19 with TRBJ2-7, with no clear D. CDR3 protein: CASSIGGVEYEQYF. Written as DNA, the CDR3 is TGTGCCAGTAGTATAGGAGGCGTAGAGTACGAGCAGTACTTC.